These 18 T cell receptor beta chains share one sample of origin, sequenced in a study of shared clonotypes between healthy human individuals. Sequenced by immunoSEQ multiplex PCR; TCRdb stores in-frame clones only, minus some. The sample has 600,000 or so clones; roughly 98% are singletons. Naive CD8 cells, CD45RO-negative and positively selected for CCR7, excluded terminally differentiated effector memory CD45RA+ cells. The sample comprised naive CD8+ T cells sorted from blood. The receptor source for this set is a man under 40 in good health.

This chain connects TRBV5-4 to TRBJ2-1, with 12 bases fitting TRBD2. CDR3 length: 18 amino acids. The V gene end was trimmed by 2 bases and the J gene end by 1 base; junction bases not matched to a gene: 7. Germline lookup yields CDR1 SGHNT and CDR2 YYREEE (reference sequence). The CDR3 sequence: CASSLRLAGGYSYNEQFF. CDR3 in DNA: TGTGCCAGCAGCTTAAGGCTAGCGGGAGGGTATTCCTACAATGAGCAGTTCTTC.

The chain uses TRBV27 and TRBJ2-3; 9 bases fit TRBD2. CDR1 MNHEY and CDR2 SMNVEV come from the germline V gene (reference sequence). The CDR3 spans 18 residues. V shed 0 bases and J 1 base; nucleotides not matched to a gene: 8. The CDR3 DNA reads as TGTGCCAGCAGTTTATCGGCCTATGCGGGGGGGGGCACAGATACGCAGTATTTT. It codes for CASSLSAYAGGGTDTQYF.

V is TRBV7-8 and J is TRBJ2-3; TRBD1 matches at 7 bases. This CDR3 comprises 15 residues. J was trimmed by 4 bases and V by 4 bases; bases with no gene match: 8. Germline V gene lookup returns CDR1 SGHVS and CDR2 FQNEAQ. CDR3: CASSYRGREPDTQYF. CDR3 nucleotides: TGTGCCAGCAGCTACAGGGGCAGGGAACCAGATACGCAGTATTTT.

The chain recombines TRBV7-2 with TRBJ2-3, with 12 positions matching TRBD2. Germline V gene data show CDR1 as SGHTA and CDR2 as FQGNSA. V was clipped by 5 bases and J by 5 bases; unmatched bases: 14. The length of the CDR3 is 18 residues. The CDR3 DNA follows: TGTGCCAGCAGCCTAACCCCTAGCGGGAGGGCCGGGGTAGATACGCAGTATTTT. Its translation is CASSLTPSGRAGVDTQYF.

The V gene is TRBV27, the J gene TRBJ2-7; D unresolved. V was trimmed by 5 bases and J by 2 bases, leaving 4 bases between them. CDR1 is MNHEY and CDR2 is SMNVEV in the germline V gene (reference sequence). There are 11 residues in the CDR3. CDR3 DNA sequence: TGTGCCAGCAGTCAGACCTACGAGCAGTACTTC. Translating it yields CASSQTYEQYF.

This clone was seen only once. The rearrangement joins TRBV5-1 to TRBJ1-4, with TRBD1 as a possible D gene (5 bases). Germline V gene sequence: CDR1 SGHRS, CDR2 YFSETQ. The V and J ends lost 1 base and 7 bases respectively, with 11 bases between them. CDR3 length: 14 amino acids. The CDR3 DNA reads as TGCGCCAGCAGCTTGACATCGGGGGGTGAAAAACTGTTTTTT. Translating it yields CASSLTSGGEKLFF. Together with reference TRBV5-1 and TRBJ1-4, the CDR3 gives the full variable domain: KAGVTQTPRYLIKTRGQQVTLSCSPISGHRSVSWYQQTPGQGLQFLFEYFSETQRNKGNFPGRFSGRQFSNSRSEMNVSTLELGDSALYLCASSLTSGGEKLFFGSGTQLSVL.

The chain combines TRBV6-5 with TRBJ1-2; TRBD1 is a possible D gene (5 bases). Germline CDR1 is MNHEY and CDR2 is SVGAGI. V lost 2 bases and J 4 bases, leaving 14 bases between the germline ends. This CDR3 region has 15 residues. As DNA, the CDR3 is TGTGCCAGCAGTTACCGGGACGGCAGTCTCTATGGCTACACCTTC. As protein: CASSYRDGSLYGYTF.

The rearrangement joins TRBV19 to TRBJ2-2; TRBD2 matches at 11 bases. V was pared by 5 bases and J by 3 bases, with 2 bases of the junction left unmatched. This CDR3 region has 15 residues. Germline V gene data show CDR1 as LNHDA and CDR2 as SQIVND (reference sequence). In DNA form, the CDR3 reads TGTGCCAGTAGTTGGACTAGCGGGCACACCGGGGAGCTGTTTTTT. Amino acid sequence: CASSWTSGHTGELFF.

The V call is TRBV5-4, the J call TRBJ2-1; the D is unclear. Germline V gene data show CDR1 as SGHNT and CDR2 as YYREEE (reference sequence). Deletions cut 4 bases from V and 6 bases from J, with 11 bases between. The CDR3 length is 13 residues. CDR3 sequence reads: CASSAAGSNEQFF. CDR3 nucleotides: TGTGCCAGCAGCGCGGCCGGTTCCAATGAGCAGTTCTTC.

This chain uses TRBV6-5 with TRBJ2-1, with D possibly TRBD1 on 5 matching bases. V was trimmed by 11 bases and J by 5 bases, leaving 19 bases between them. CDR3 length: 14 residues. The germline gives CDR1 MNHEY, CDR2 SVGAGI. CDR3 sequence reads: CASGRTLGNNEQFF. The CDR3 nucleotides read TGTGCCTCAGGGCGGACATTGGGGAACAATGAGCAGTTCTTC.

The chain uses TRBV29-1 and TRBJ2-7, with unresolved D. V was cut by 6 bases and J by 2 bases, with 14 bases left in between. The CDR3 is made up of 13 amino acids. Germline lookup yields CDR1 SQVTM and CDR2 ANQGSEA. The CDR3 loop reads CSVSVNPPYEQYF. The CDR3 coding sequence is TGCAGCGTATCAGTTAACCCCCCCTACGAGCAGTACTTC.

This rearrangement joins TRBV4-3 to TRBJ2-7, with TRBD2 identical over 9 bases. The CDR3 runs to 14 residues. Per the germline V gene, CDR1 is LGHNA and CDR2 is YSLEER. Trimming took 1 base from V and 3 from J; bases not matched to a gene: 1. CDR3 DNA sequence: TGCGCCAGCAGCCAAGTAGCGGGGGTCTACGAGCAGTACTTC. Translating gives CASSQVAGVYEQYF.

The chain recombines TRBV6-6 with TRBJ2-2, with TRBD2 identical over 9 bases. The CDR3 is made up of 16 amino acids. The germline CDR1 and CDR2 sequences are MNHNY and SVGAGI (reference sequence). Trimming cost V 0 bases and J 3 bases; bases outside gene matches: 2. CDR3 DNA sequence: TGTGCCAGCAGTTACTCGCTAGCGGGATACACCGGGGAGCTGTTTTTT. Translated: CASSYSLAGYTGELFF.

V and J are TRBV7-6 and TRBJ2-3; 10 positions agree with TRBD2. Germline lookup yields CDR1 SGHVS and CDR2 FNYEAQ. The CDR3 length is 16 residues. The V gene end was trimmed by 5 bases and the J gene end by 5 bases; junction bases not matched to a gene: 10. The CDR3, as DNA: TGTGCCAGCAGCCCCTCCCTAGCGGGAGAAATAGATACGCAGTATTTT. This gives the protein CASSPSLAGEIDTQYF.

The CDR3 loop reads CSVEGGLPYEQYF. The CDR3 coding sequence is TGCAGCGTTGAAGGGGGGCTCCCCTACGAGCAGTACTTC. The chain is built from TRBV29-1 and TRBJ2-7, with a possible D match to TRBD1 (6 bases). Germline-derived CDR1 and CDR2 are SQVTM and ANQGSEA. Trimming pared 1 base from V and 2 bases from J, leaving 9 bases between. The CDR3 is 13 amino acids.

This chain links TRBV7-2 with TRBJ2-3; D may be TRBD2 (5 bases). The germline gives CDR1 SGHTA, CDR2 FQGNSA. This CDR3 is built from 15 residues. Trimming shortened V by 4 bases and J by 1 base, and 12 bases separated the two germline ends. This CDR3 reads CASSSLDHRTDTQYF. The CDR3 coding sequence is TGTGCCAGCAGCTCACTAGATCACCGCACAGATACGCAGTATTTT.

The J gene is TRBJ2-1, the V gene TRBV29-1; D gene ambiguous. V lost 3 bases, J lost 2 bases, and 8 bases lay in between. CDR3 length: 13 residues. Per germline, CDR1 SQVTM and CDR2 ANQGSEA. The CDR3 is CSVDIVTYNEQFF. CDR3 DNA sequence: TGCAGCGTTGATATAGTTACCTACAATGAGCAGTTCTTC.

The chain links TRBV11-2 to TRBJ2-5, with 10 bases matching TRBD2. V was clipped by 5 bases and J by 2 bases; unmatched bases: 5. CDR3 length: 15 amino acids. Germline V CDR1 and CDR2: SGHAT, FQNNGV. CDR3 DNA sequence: TGTGCCAGCAGCACCTGGACTAGCGGACAAGAGACCCAGTACTTC. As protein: CASSTWTSGQETQYF. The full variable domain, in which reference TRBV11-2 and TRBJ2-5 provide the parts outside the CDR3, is EAGVAQSPRYKIIEKRQSVAFWCNPISGHATLYWYQQILGQGPKLLIQFQNNGVVDDSQLPKDRFSAERLKGVDSTLKIQPAKLEDSAVYLCASSTWTSGQETQYFGPGTRLLVL.